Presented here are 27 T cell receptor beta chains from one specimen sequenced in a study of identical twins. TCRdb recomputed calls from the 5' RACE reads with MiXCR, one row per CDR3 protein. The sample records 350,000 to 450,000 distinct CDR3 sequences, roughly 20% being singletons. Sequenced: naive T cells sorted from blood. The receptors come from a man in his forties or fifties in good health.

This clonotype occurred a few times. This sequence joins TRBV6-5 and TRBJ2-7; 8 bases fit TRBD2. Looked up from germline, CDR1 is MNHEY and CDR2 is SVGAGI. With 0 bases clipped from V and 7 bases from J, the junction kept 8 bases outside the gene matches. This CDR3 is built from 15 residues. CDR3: CASSYSLGLAGEQYF. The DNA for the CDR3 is TGTGCCAGCAGTTACTCGTTGGGGCTAGCGGGTGAGCAGTACTTC.

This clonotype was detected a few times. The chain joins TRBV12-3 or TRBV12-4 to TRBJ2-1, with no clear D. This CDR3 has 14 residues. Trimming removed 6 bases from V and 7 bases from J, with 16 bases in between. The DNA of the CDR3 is TGTGCCAGCAGCAAAGACTGGTCTTGGAATGAGCAGTTCTTC. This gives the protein CASSKDWSWNEQFF.

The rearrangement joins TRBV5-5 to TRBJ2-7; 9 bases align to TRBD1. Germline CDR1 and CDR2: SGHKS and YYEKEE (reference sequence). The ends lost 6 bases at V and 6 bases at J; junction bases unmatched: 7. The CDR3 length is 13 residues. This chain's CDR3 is CASTRDRDGEQYF. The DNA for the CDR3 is TGTGCCAGCACCCGGGACAGGGACGGCGAGCAGTACTTC.

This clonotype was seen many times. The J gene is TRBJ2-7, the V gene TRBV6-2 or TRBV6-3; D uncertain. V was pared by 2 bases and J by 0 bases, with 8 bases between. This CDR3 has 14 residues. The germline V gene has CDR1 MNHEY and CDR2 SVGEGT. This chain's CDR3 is CASSYPLSSYEQYF. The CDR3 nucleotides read TGTGCCAGCAGTTACCCTCTCAGCTCCTACGAGCAGTACTTC.

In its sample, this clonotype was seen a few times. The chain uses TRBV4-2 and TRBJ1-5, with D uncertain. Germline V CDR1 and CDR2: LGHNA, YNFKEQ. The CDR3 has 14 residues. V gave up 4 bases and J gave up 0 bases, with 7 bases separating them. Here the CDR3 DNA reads TGTGCCAGCAGCCGTCGGAATAGCAATCAGCCCCAGCATTTT. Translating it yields CASSRRNSNQPQHF.

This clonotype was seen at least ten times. CDR3 nucleotide sequence: TGTGCCAGCAGCTTAAACTCCCAGTTGACAGATACGCAGTATTTT. Its protein product is CASSLNSQLTDTQYF. The rearrangement links TRBV7-9 to TRBJ2-3; the D is unclear. V lost 2 bases to trimming and J lost 3 bases, with 12 bases between them. CDR1 is SEHNR, CDR2 FQNEAQ, per germline (reference sequence). There are 15 residues in the CDR3.

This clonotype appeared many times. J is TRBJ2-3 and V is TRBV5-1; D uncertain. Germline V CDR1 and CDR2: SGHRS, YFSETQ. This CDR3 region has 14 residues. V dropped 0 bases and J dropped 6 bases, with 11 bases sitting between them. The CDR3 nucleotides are TGCGCCAGCAGCTTGGCCCCCGGTCCGGATACGCAGTATTTT. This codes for CASSLAPGPDTQYF.

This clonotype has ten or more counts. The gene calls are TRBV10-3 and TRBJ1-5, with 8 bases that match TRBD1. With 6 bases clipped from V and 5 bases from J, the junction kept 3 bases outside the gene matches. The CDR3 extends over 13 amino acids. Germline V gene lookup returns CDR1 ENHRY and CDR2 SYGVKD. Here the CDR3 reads CAISRGLDQPQHF. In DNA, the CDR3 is TGTGCCATCAGCAGGGGGCTCGATCAGCCCCAGCATTTT.

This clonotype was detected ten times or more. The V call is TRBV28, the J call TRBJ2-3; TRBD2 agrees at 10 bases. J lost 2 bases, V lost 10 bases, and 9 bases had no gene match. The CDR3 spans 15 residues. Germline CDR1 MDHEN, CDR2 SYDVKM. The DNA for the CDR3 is TGTGCCACTAACCCACTAGCGGGGCCCACAGATACGCAGTATTTT. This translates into CATNPLAGPTDTQYF.

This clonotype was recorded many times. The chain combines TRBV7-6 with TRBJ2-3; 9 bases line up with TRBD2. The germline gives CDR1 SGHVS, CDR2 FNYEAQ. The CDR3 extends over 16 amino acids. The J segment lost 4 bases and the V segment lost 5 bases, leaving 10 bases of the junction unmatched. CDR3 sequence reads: CASSPTIAGEADTQYF. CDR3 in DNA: TGTGCCAGCAGCCCCACAATAGCGGGAGAGGCAGATACGCAGTATTTT.

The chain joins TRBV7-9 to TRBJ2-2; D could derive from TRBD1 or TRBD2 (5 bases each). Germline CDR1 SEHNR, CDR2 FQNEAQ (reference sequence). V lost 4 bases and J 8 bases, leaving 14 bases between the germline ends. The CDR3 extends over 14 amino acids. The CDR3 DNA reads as TGTGCCAGCAGCTCGGGACGGCGGATGGGGGAGCTGTTTTTT. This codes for CASSSGRRMGELFF.

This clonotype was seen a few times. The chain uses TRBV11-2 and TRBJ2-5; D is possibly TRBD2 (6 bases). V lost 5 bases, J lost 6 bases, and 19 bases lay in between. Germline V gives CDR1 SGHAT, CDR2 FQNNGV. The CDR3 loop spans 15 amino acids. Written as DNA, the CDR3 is TGTGCCAGCAGCCCCTCCAATGCGGGACGAAAGACCCAGTACTTC. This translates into CASSPSNAGRKTQYF.

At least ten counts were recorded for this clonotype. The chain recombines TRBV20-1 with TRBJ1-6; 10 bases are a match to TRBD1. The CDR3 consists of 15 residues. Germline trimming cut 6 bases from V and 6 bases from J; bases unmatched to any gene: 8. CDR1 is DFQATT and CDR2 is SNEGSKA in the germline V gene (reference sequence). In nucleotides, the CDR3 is TGCAGTGCCAACACCGGGACAGGGGTTAATTCACCCCTCCACTTT. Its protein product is CSANTGTGVNSPLHF.

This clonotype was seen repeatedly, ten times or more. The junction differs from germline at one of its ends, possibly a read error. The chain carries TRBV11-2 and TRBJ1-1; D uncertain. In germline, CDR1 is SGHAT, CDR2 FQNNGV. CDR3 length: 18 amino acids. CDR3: CASSPVRGLPTMNTEALF. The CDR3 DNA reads TGTGCCAGCAGCCCGGTTCGGGGATTGCCAACCATGAACACTGAAGCTCTCTTT.

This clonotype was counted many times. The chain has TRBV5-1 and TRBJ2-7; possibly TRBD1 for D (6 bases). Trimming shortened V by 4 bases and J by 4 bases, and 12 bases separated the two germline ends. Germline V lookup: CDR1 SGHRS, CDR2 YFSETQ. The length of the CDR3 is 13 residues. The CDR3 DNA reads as TGCGCCAGCAGCGGGGGCCAAGTGTACGAGCAGTACTTC. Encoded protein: CASSGGQVYEQYF.

CDR3 bases: TGCGCCAGCCACGAGACTAGCGGGAGAGAGAATCCAGATACGCAGTATTTT. Translation gives CASHETSGRENPDTQYF. The chain couples TRBV5-1 to TRBJ2-3, with 12 bases fitting TRBD2. V was pared by 7 bases and J by 4 bases, with 13 bases of the junction left unmatched. Germline CDR1 SGHRS, CDR2 YFSETQ. The CDR3 extends over 17 amino acids. The entire variable domain, with the rest obtained from reference TRBV5-1 and TRBJ2-3, is as follows: KAGVTQTPRYLIKTRGQQVTLSCSPISGHRSVSWYQQTPGQGLQFLFEYFSETQRNKGNFPGRFSGRQFSNSRSEMNVSTLELGDSALYLCASHETSGRENPDTQYFGPGTRLTVL.

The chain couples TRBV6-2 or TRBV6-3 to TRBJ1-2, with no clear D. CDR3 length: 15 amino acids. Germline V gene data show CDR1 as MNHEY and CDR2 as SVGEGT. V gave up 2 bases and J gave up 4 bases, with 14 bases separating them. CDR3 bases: TGTGCCAGCAGTTACCGTCCGGGCCGCTTCTATGGCTACACCTTC. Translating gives CASSYRPGRFYGYTF.

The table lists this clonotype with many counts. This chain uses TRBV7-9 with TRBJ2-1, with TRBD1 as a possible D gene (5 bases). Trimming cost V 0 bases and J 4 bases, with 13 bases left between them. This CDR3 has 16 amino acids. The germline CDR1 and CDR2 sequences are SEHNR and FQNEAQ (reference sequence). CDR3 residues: CASSLADGRAYNEQFF. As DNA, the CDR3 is TGTGCCAGCAGCTTAGCGGACGGCAGGGCTTACAATGAGCAGTTCTTC.

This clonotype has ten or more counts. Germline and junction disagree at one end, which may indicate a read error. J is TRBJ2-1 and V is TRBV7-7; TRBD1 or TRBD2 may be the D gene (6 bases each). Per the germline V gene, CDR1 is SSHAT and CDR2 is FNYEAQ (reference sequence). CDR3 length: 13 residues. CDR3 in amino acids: CASSLGGGREQFF. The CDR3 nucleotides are TGTGCTAGCAGCTTAGGAGGGGGGCGTGAGCAGTTCTTC.

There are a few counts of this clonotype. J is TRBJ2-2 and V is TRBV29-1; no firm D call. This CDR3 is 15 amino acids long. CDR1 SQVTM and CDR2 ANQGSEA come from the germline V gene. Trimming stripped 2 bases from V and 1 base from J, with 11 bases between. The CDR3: CSVEWAGRNTGELFF. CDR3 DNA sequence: TGCAGCGTTGAATGGGCAGGCCGGAACACCGGGGAGCTGTTTTTT.

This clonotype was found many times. In DNA, the CDR3 is TGTGCCAGCAGCCAAGCCGGGTCGGGAAACACCATATATTTT. Encoded protein: CASSQAGSGNTIYF. The V and J genes are TRBV3-1 and TRBJ1-3; unclear D gene. V dropped 1 base and J dropped 4 bases, with 8 bases sitting between them. Germline assignment: CDR1 LGHDT and CDR2 YNNKEL (reference sequence). The CDR3 is 14 amino acids.

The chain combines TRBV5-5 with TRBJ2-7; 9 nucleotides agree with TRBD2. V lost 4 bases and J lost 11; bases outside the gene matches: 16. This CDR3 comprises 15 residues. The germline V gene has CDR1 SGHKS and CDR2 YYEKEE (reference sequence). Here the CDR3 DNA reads TGTGCCAGCAGCCCCCCCGCGTCTAGCGGGACCCCCAAGTACTTC. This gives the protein CASSPPASSGTPKYF.

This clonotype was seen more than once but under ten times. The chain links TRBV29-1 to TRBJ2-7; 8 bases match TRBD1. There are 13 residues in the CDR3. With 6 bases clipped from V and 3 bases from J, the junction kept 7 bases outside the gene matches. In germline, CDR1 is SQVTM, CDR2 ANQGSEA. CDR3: CSVRQGRNYEQYF. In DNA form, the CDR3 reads TGCAGCGTCCGACAGGGGAGGAACTACGAGCAGTACTTC.

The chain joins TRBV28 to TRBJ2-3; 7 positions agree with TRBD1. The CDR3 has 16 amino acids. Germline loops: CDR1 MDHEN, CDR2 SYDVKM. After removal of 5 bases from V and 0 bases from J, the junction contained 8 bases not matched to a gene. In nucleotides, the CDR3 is TGTGCCAGCAGTCTACAGGGGACGTATAGCACAGATACGCAGTATTTT. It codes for CASSLQGTYSTDTQYF. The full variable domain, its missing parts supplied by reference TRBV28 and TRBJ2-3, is DVKVTQSSRYLVKRTGEKVFLECVQDMDHENMFWYRQDPGLGLRLIYFSYDVKMKEKGDIPEGYSVSREKKERFSLILESASTNQTSMYLCASSLQGTYSTDTQYFGPGTRLTVL.

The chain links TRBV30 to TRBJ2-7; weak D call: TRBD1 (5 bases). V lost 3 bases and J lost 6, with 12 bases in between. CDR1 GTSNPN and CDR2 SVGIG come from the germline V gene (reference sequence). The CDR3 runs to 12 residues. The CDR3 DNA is TGTGCCTGGAGGTTCAGGGCCGGCGAGCAGTACTTC. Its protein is CAWRFRAGEQYF.

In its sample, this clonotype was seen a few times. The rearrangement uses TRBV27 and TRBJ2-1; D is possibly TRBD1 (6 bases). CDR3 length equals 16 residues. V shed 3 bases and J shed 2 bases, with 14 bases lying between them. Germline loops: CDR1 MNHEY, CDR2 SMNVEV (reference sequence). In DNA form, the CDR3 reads TGTGCCAGCAGTTTCCCAGGGGCCGTTACCTACAATGAGCAGTTCTTC. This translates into CASSFPGAVTYNEQFF.

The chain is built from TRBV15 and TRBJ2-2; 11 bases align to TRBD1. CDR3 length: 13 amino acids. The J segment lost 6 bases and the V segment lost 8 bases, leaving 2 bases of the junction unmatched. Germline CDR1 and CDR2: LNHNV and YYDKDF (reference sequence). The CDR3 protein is CATRDRGAGELFF. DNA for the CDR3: TGTGCCACCCGGGACAGGGGGGCCGGGGAGCTGTTTTTT.